By sample fraction, the clone carrying this T cell receptor (beta chain) is medium-sized (0.01 to 0.1%). These data are taken from a study of T cell changes during pregnancy in multiple sclerosis. Germline lookup yields CDR1 SGHRS and CDR2 YFSETQ. The V gene end was trimmed by 6 bases and the J gene end by 7 bases; junction bases not matched to a gene: 15. This CDR3 spans 15 amino acids. The data were produced by immunoSEQ multiplex PCR, yet TCRdb's version contains in-frame clones alone and is incomplete. The sample records fewer than 75,000 clones, more than 85% being singletons. This specimen consisted of peripheral blood, obtained in the second trimester of pregnancy. This clonotype was sampled from a female donor with multiple sclerosis, enrolled in a pregnancy study. The chain employs TRBV5-1 and TRBJ1-2, with 7 bases that match TRBD1. The CDR3 here is CASNPGSGGRGGYTF. The CDR3 DNA reads as TGCGCCAGCAACCCTGGCTCAGGGGGGCGAGGTGGCTACACCTTC.